Listed below are T cell receptor beta chains from one sample, sequenced in a study of T cell changes during pregnancy in multiple sclerosis. This table comes from immunoSEQ multiplex PCR, and its TCRdb copy is limited to in-frame clones, with some not included. This table holds under 75,000 clones, roughly 92% found once. The specimen comprised CD8+ T cells from peripheral blood mononuclear cells, sampled in the second trimester of pregnancy. These receptors all come from a female donor with multiple sclerosis, enrolled in a pregnancy study. CDR3s include the opening cysteine and the closing phenylalanine or tryptophan. The D gene is left open where the match is weak. Clone size is not always given. Where it is, it says once, few, many or a class for expanded clones.

abundance | j_gene | v_gene | d_gene | CDR3aa | CDR3nt
NA | TRBJ2-1 | TRBV19 | TRBD2 | CASSINLAGGPGGEQFF | TGTGCCAGTAGTATAAATCTAGCGGGAGGGCCGGGCGGGGAGCAGTTCTTC
NA | TRBJ2-1 | TRBV4-1 | TRBD2 | CASSQDSSGNWDEQFF | TGCGCCAGCAGCCAAGATTCTAGCGGAAATTGGGATGAGCAGTTCTTC
NA | TRBJ2-7 | TRBV6-5 | NA | CASSYSGSPEQYF | TGTGCCAGCAGTTACTCTGGCTCCCCCGAGCAGTACTTC
NA | TRBJ2-5 | TRBV18 | TRBD2 | CASSLGTSGPQETQYF | TGTGCCAGCTCACTCGGGACTAGCGGGCCACAAGAGACCCAGTACTTC
NA | TRBJ2-7 | TRBV10-3 | TRBD1 | CAISHLGRGRNEQYF | TGTGCCATCAGTCATCTAGGCAGGGGGCGGAACGAGCAGTACTTC
NA | TRBJ1-1 | TRBV7-3 | NA | CASSLIGASNTEAFF | TGTGCCAGCAGCTTAATAGGGGCGTCGAACACTGAAGCTTTCTTT
NA | TRBJ2-7 | TRBV19 | TRBD2 | CASSPTGTSNYEQYF | TGTGCCAGTAGTCCAACCGGGACTAGCAACTACGAGCAGTACTTC
once | TRBJ2-7 | TRBV2 | NA | CASRAGTQYF | TGTGCCAGCAGAGCAGGGACACAGTACTTC
NA | TRBJ2-7 | TRBV29-1 | TRBD1 | CSVLLTGDYEQYF | TGCAGCGTTCTCTTAACAGGGGACTACGAGCAGTACTTC
NA | TRBJ2-2 | TRBV19 | NA | CASGETGELFF | TGTGCCAGTGGGGAGACCGGGGAGCTGTTTTTT
NA | TRBJ2-3 | TRBV28 | TRBD2 | CASRTKTLAGGPDTQYF | TGTGCCAGCAGAACCAAGACCTTAGCGGGAGGGCCAGATACGCAGTATTTT
NA | TRBJ2-3 | TRBV4-1 | TRBD2 | CASSPILAGGTDTQYF | TGCGCCAGCAGCCCCATCCTAGCGGGAGGAACAGATACGCAGTATTTT
NA | TRBJ2-1 | TRBV27 | TRBD2 | CASSLAGGAYNEQFF | TGTGCCAGCAGTCTAGCGGGAGGTGCCTACAATGAGCAGTTCTTC
NA | TRBJ1-1 | TRBV7-9 | NA | CASSSHGRARAYTEAFF | TGTGCCAGCAGCTCCCATGGGAGAGCTCGGGCTTACACTGAAGCTTTCTTT
NA | TRBJ2-7 | TRBV7-6 | TRBD2 | CASSPAVERGNSYEQYF | TGTGCCAGCAGCCCCGCCGTGGAGCGGGGAAATTCCTACGAGCAGTACTTC
NA | TRBJ2-5 | TRBV5-4 | TRBD1 | CASSTWTGVRETQYF | TGTGCCAGCAGCACCTGGACAGGAGTAAGAGAGACCCAGTACTTC
NA | TRBJ1-1 | TRBV27 | NA | CASSFRRVENTEAFF | TGTGCCAGCAGTTTTCGGCGGGTCGAGAACACTGAAGCTTTCTTT
NA | TRBJ2-2 | TRBV5-1 | NA | CASSGGQKELFF | TGCGCCAGCAGCGGAGGACAGAAGGAGCTGTTTTTT
NA | TRBJ2-1 | TRBV29-1 | TRBD2 | CSVGLGLAGYNEQFF | TGCAGCGTTGGCCTCGGACTAGCGGGGTACAATGAGCAGTTCTTC
NA | TRBJ2-7 | TRBV13 | TRBD2 | CASSSGLADDSYEQYF | TGTGCCAGCAGCTCGGGACTAGCGGACGACTCCTACGAGCAGTACTTC
once | TRBJ1-2 | TRBV6-6 | NA | CASSYSDTGNYGYTF | TGTGCCAGCAGTTATAGCGACACTGGTAACTATGGCTACACCTTC
NA | TRBJ2-5 | TRBV2 | NA | CASRSLATQYF | TGTGCCAGCAGATCCCTAGCGACACAGTACTTC
NA | TRBJ2-7 | TRBV7-2 | NA | CASSLVSSFAEQYF | TGTGCCAGCAGCTTAGTATCTAGCTTTGCGGAGCAGTACTTC
once | TRBJ1-1 | TRBV27 | NA | CASSFTGTEAFF | TGTGCCAGCAGTTTCACGGGAACTGAAGCTTTCTTT
NA | TRBJ2-3 | TRBV5-1 | TRBD2 | CASSQTSGVADTQYF | TGCGCCAGCAGCCAGACTAGCGGGGTCGCAGATACGCAGTATTTT
NA | TRBJ2-1 | TRBV11-2 | TRBD1 | CASSLTWDRSNEQFF | TGTGCCAGCAGCTTAACGTGGGACAGGAGCAATGAGCAGTTCTTC
NA | TRBJ2-5 | TRBV6-7 | TRBD1 | CATSGQGETQYF | TGTGCCACCTCCGGACAGGGAGAGACCCAGTACTTC
NA | TRBJ2-7 | TRBV7-9 | NA | CASSFYSDSPYEQYF | TGTGCCAGCAGCTTTTATTCGGACAGCCCCTACGAGCAGTACTTC
NA | TRBJ1-2 | TRBV4-2 | TRBD1 | CASSGRDRVGMDYGYTF | TGTGCCAGCAGCGGCCGGGACAGGGTAGGGATGGACTATGGCTACACCTTC
NA | TRBJ2-7 | TRBV27 | NA | CASSYWLASEQYF | TGTGCCAGCAGTTATTGGCTAGCTTCCGAGCAGTACTTC
NA | TRBJ1-3 | TRBV7-9 | NA | CASSSSVRSSGNTIYF | TGTGCCAGCAGCTCGAGCGTGAGAAGCTCTGGAAACACCATATATTTT
NA | TRBJ2-5 | TRBV27 | NA | CASKHSGQNQETQYF | TGTGCCAGCAAACATTCAGGACAGAACCAAGAGACCCAGTACTTC
once | TRBJ2-3 | TRBV5-5 | TRBD1 | CASSEDRGGTDTQYF | TGTGCCAGCAGCGAAGACAGGGGCGGCACAGATACGCAGTATTTT
NA | TRBJ1-3 | TRBV4-3 | NA | CASSHAQGNTIYF | TGCGCCAGCAGCCACGCACAGGGAAACACCATATATTTT
NA | TRBJ2-5 | TRBV5-1 | TRBD2 | CASSLGQREGRETQYF | TGCGCCAGCAGCTTGGGCCAGCGGGAGGGCCGGGAGACCCAGTACTTC
NA | TRBJ1-5 | TRBV4-1 | TRBD1 | CASSQVAQGDQPQHF | TGCGCCAGCAGCCAAGTTGCACAGGGGGATCAGCCCCAGCATTTT
NA | TRBJ2-7 | TRBV13 | NA | CASSLSSSPSYEQYF | TGTGCCAGCAGCTTAAGCTCTTCACCCTCCTACGAGCAGTACTTC
NA | TRBJ2-7 | TRBV7-2 | TRBD1 | CASSLGATGGNYEQYF | TGTGCCAGCAGCTTAGGGGCTACAGGGGGCAACTACGAGCAGTACTTC
NA | TRBJ2-2 | TRBV11-3 | NA | CASSSRGGTGELFF | TGTGCCAGCAGCTCAAGGGGGGGGACCGGGGAGCTGTTTTTT
NA | TRBJ2-1 | TRBV4-2 | TRBD2 | CASSQDLAGYNEQFF | TGTGCCAGCAGCCAAGATCTAGCGGGGTACAATGAGCAGTTCTTC
NA | TRBJ1-4 | TRBV6-6 | NA | CASATGEKLFF | TGTGCCAGCGCGACAGGTGAAAAACTGTTTTTT
NA | TRBJ2-3 | TRBV11-1 | TRBD1 | CASSSGTGATDTQYF | TGTGCCAGCAGCTCCGGGACAGGGGCTACAGATACGCAGTATTTT
NA | TRBJ2-1 | TRBV5-8 | TRBD2 | CASSKGTSGRDEQFF | TGTGCCAGCAGCAAAGGGACTAGCGGGAGAGATGAGCAGTTCTTC
NA | TRBJ1-5 | TRBV9 | NA | CASSVGADYQPQHF | TGTGCCAGCAGCGTAGGAGCGGATTATCAGCCCCAGCATTTT
NA | TRBJ1-4 | TRBV7-6 | NA | CASSLNREKKLFF | TGTGCCAGCAGCTTAAACAGGGAGAAAAAACTGTTTTTT
NA | TRBJ2-1 | TRBV27 | NA | CASSYYNNEQFF | TGTGCCAGCAGCTACTATAACAATGAGCAGTTCTTC
NA | TRBJ2-3 | TRBV7-9 | TRBD2 | CASSRFFEGGTEENTQYF | TGTGCCAGCAGCCGTTTTTTCGAGGGAGGGACGGAGGAGAATACGCAGTATTTT
NA | TRBJ1-2 | TRBV29-1 | TRBD1 | CSVPGQGAYGYTF | TGCAGCGTTCCAGGACAGGGGGCCTATGGCTACACCTTC
NA | TRBJ2-1 | TRBV7-2 | NA | CASSSPKGQKNEQFF | TGTGCCAGCAGCTCACCAAAGGGACAAAAAAATGAGCAGTTCTTC
NA | TRBJ2-1 | TRBV13 | NA | CASSLGTAYNEQFF | TGTGCCAGCAGCTTAGGGACAGCCTACAATGAGCAGTTCTTC
NA | TRBJ2-3 | TRBV4-1 | NA | CASSHTSYTQYF | TGCGCCAGCAGCCATACTAGCTATACGCAGTATTTT
NA | TRBJ2-6 | TRBV19 | NA | CASSNPGSGANVLTF | TGTGCCAGTAGTAACCCCGGCTCTGGGGCCAACGTCCTGACTTTC
NA | TRBJ2-3 | TRBV19 | NA | CASSPEMGPIPDTQYF | TGTGCCAGTAGTCCTGAGATGGGGCCAATCCCAGATACGCAGTATTTT
NA | TRBJ1-2 | TRBV21-1 | NA | CASSLTGEYGYTF | TGTGCCAGCAGTTTAACAGGCGAATATGGCTACACCTTC
NA | TRBJ2-7 | TRBV7-8 | NA | CASVGPRGYEQYF | TGTGCCAGCGTTGGCCCCCGGGGCTACGAGCAGTACTTC
NA | TRBJ1-4 | TRBV7-2 | TRBD1 | CASNTGGAREKLFF | TGTGCCAGCAACACAGGGGGCGCGAGAGAAAAACTGTTTTTT
NA | TRBJ2-7 | TRBV4-1 | NA | CASSQAPTGEQYF | TGCGCCAGCAGCCAAGCCCCCACGGGCGAGCAGTACTTC
NA | TRBJ2-3 | TRBV6-6 | TRBD2 | CASSQYFREGRNTQYF | TGTGCCAGCAGTCAGTACTTCCGGGAGGGCCGGAATACGCAGTATTTT
NA | TRBJ2-7 | TRBV4-1 | NA | CASSQAEDSPYEQYF | TGCGCCAGCAGCCAAGCGGAGGACAGCCCCTACGAGCAGTACTTC